This TCR beta chain was profiled in a study of T cells in Graves' hyperthyroidism and ophthalmopathy. The investigators amplified TCR beta CDR3 regions from RNA transcripts. In the first-round RT-PCR of the TCR CDR3, the HTBI primer set was used. TCRdb re-called the multiplex PCR reads with MiXCR, one entry per CDR3 protein. The sample has 400,000 to 500,000 distinct CDR3 sequences, around an eighth seen once. The V end lost 8 bases, the J end lost 2 bases, and 19 bases lay between the germline ends. The CDR3 runs 16 residues. Germline CDR1 and CDR2: MNHEY and SVGEGT. The chain combines TRBV6-2 or TRBV6-3 with TRBJ2-1, with D tentatively TRBD1 (6 bases). The source of this sequence is a woman younger than 30 with Graves' hyperthyroidism. Sequenced input: blood. The CDR3 DNA reads TGTGCCAGCTGGGTCCCCCTAGGGGGACCCTACAATGAGCAGTTCTTC. Amino acids: CASWVPLGGPYNEQFF.